One and the same sample provided the 25 T cell receptor beta chains below, sequenced in a study of blood T cell repertoires in COVID-19. Here immunoSEQ multiplex PCR was the method, and the copy in TCRdb shows in-frame clones only, minus some. Counted here are 180,000 or so clones, more than 65% occurring once; the ten biggest clones make up 12% to 15%. Material for sequencing was PBMCs or T cells enriched from blood (not recorded which). The origin of the receptors is a man in his fifties who had recovered from COVID-19.

The V and J genes are TRBV6-4 and TRBJ1-6; D not certain. The CDR3 is made up of 14 amino acids. The V end was cut by 3 bases, the J end by 7 bases, with 10 bases between. Germline values: CDR1 MRHNA, CDR2 SNTAGT. In DNA form, the CDR3 reads TGTGCCAGCAGTGAGTTCTCGGGGAATTCACCCCTCCACTTT. As protein: CASSEFSGNSPLHF.

The J gene is TRBJ1-1, the V gene TRBV6-5, with 7 bases matching TRBD1. Germline values: CDR1 MNHEY, CDR2 SVGAGI. J gave up 1 base and V 8 bases, and 7 bases lay outside the gene matches. The CDR3 spans 14 residues. The CDR3 protein is CASAVGGPNTEAFF. In nucleotides, the CDR3 is TGTGCCAGCGCCGTAGGGGGCCCGAACACTGAAGCTTTCTTT.

The chain recombines TRBV29-1 with TRBJ1-1; 8 nucleotides match TRBD1. The V segment lost 5 bases and the J segment 6 bases; nucleotides outside the gene matches: 8. This CDR3 spans 13 amino acids. Germline values: CDR1 SQVTM, CDR2 ANQGSEA. CDR3 coding DNA: TGCAGCGTTTCCCTAGGACAGGGAGCTGAAGCTTTCTTT. Protein: CSVSLGQGAEAFF.

This clone showed up just a few times. The chain joins TRBV2 to TRBJ1-1; D unclear. Germline assignment: CDR1 SNHLY and CDR2 FYNNEI. With 7 bases removed from V and 5 bases from J, the gap between germline ends came to 17 bases. The CDR3 contains 14 residues. In DNA, the CDR3 is TGTGCCAGCACCGGGTCCCGCTTGGTAACTGAAGCTTTCTTT. This translates into CASTGSRLVTEAFF. Complete variable domain (other parts from reference TRBV2 and TRBJ1-1): EPEVTQTPSHQVTQMGQEVILRCVPISNHLYFYWYRQILGQKVEFLVSFYNNEISEKSEIFDDQFSVERPDGSNFTLKIRSTKLEDSAMYFCASTGSRLVTEAFFGQGTRLTVV.

The V and J genes are TRBV4-1 and TRBJ1-2; tentatively, D is TRBD1 (6 bases). The CDR3 totals 15 residues. Trimming stripped 4 bases from V and 5 bases from J, with 17 bases between. Germline V gene sequence: CDR1 MGHRA, CDR2 YSYEKL. CDR3 residues: CASSREGGGSYGYTF. Written as DNA, the CDR3 is TGCGCCAGCAGCCGAGAGGGGGGAGGATCATATGGCTACACCTTC.

V usage is TRBV29-1 and J usage is TRBJ1-2; D is unresolved. The length of the CDR3 is 11 residues. Germline lookup yields CDR1 SQVTM and CDR2 ANQGSEA. V was cut by 6 bases and J by 5 bases, with 10 bases left in between. The CDR3 region is CSVRLSYGYTF. The CDR3 nucleotides read TGCAGCGTCCGACTATCATATGGCTACACCTTC.

The chain is built from TRBV30 and TRBJ1-6; no clear D gene. The CDR3 is 14 amino acids. The V gene lost 1 base and the J gene lost 13 bases, with 17 bases spanning the gap. The V gene's germline CDR1 is GTSNPN and CDR2 SVGIG (reference sequence). Here the CDR3 reads CAWSALGRSGPLHF. CDR3 sequence (DNA): TGTGCCTGGAGTGCCCTTGGACGGAGCGGGCCCCTCCACTTT. Full variable domain (outside the CDR3, taken from reference TRBV30 and TRBJ1-6): SQTIHQWPATLVQPVGSPLSLECTVEGTSNPNLYWYRQAAGRGLQLLFYSVGIGQISSEVPQNLSASRPQDRQFILSSKKLLLSDSGFYLCAWSALGRSGPLHFGNGTRLTVT.

The chain combines TRBV2 with TRBJ2-2; tentative D call: TRBD1 (6 bases). Trimming cost V 5 bases and J 8 bases, with 27 bases left between them. CDR1 and CDR2 from the germline V gene are SNHLY and FYNNEI. This CDR3 comprises 18 residues. Here the CDR3 DNA reads TGTGCCAGCAGTTACCGGGACACAGACTACACCGGGTCAGGGGAGCTGTTTTTT. Its protein is CASSYRDTDYTGSGELFF.

This chain links TRBV29-1 with TRBJ2-5; possible D gene TRBD2, 6 bases. The V end lost 7 bases, the J end lost 5 bases, and 14 bases lay between the germline ends. Germline assignment: CDR1 SQVTM and CDR2 ANQGSEA. This CDR3 comprises 12 residues. CDR3 DNA: TGCAGCGCCGGGACTCCGAGGGAGACCCAGTACTTC. It yields the protein CSAGTPRETQYF.

The chain has TRBV5-1 and TRBJ1-1, with 7 bases matching TRBD1. Trimming cost V 2 bases and J 2 bases; bases outside gene matches: 9. Germline V gene lookup returns CDR1 SGHRS and CDR2 YFSETQ. The CDR3 covers 16 residues. CDR3 residues: CASSFGRSGGNTEAFF. The DNA of the CDR3 is TGCGCCAGCAGCTTTGGGCGATCAGGGGGAAACACTGAAGCTTTCTTT.

This chain connects TRBV18 to TRBJ1-1, with D hard to call. The CDR3 is made up of 14 amino acids. Germline V gene sequence: CDR1 KGHSH, CDR2 LQKENI. Trimming took off 8 bases at V and 0 bases at J, with 13 bases between the two ends. As DNA, the CDR3 is TGTGCCAGCAGCCTCGAACTAGTGAACACTGAAGCTTTCTTT. Residues: CASSLELVNTEAFF.

The chain is built from TRBV5-6 and TRBJ1-1; 8 nucleotides agree with TRBD1. The CDR3 runs to 14 residues. V was pared by 4 bases and J by 0 bases, with 2 bases of the junction left unmatched. Germline CDR1 is SGHDT and CDR2 is YYEEEE. Here the CDR3 reads CASSRQGMNTEAFF. For the CDR3, the DNA is TGTGCCAGCAGCCGACAGGGGATGAACACTGAAGCTTTCTTT.

The genes are TRBV7-9 and TRBJ1-2; 9 bases agree with TRBD1. The CDR3 runs to 17 residues. The ends lost 6 bases at V and 0 bases at J; junction bases unmatched: 11. Per germline, CDR1 SEHNR and CDR2 FQNEAQ (reference sequence). CDR3 sequence: CASRMGQGISSNYGYTF. The CDR3 DNA reads as TGTGCCAGCAGGATGGGACAGGGTATTTCTTCTAACTATGGCTACACCTTC.

V gene TRBV5-5 combines with J gene TRBJ2-3; D possibly corresponds to TRBD2 (7 bases). V was pared by 0 bases and J by 2 bases, with 10 bases between. The germline gives CDR1 SGHKS, CDR2 YYEKEE (reference sequence). The CDR3 runs 15 residues. The CDR3 DNA reads as TGTGCCAGCAGCTTGGGTCGGGGGGCCACAGATACGCAGTATTTT. It codes for CASSLGRGATDTQYF.

The chain joins TRBV2 to TRBJ1-1, with D unclear. Trimming left V 2 bases short and J 7 bases short, with 17 bases between. Per the germline V gene, CDR1 is SNHLY and CDR2 is FYNNEI. This CDR3 has 15 residues. This CDR3 reads CASSESVGSYGEAFF. Here the CDR3 DNA reads TGTGCCAGCAGTGAATCGGTGGGCTCCTACGGTGAAGCTTTCTTT.

The chain is built from TRBV21-1 and TRBJ2-5; TRBD2, the D gene given by the table, was not confirmed from the DNA. TRBV21-1 is an annotated pseudogene. The CDR3 has 18 residues. The CDR3 DNA reads as TGTGCCAGCAGCAAACATGGGACAAGCGGGAGGTACCAAGAGACCCAGTACTTC. Translated: CASSKHGTSGRYQETQYF.

V gene TRBV24-1 combines with J gene TRBJ1-4; TRBD1 matches 8 bases. The CDR3 covers 12 residues. From germline, CDR1 is KGHDR and CDR2 SFDVKD. The V segment lost 7 bases and the J segment 7 bases; nucleotides outside the gene matches: 1. The CDR3 DNA reads as TGTGCCACCAGGGGACAGGTTGAAAAACTGTTTTTT. The encoded protein is CATRGQVEKLFF.

This sequence joins TRBV19 and TRBJ2-1, with a tentative D call TRBD2 (5 bases). Germline V gene lookup returns CDR1 LNHDA and CDR2 SQIVND (reference sequence). V lost 5 bases, J lost 9 bases, and 14 bases lay in between. The CDR3 totals 13 residues. Written as DNA, the CDR3 is TGTGCCAGTAGTTTTTTCGGGGAAAGTGAGCAGTTCTTC. The encoded protein is CASSFFGESEQFF.

The chain combines TRBV3-1 (or the pseudogene TRBV3-2) with TRBJ1-3; 9 nucleotides agree with TRBD1. This CDR3 contains 19 residues. The J segment lost 4 bases and the V segment lost 4 bases, leaving 17 bases of the junction unmatched. CDR1 and CDR2 from the germline V gene are LGHDT and YNNKEL (reference sequence). CDR3 loop: CASSPIWTGDPSDGNTIYF. The CDR3 coding sequence is TGTGCCAGCAGCCCCATCTGGACAGGGGACCCTTCGGACGGAAACACCATATATTTT.

The chain has TRBV19 and TRBJ1-2, with D unresolved. V gave up 7 bases and J gave up 5 bases, with 14 bases separating them. The CDR3 is made up of 13 amino acids. The germline CDR1 and CDR2 sequences are LNHDA and SQIVND (reference sequence). The CDR3 DNA sequence: TGTGCCAGTATTAAGACGGTCGGGTATGGCTACACCTTC. Protein product: CASIKTVGYGYTF.

J is TRBJ1-5 and V is TRBV6-4; 8 nucleotides line up with TRBD1. CDR3 length: 15 residues. Trimming cost V 4 bases and J 5 bases; bases outside gene matches: 7. The germline V gene encodes CDR1 MRHNA and CDR2 SNTAGT. CDR3 sequence reads: CASSVQGDGYQPQHF. CDR3 DNA sequence: TGTGCCAGCAGTGTACAGGGGGATGGGTATCAGCCCCAGCATTTT.

The chain combines TRBV6-6 with TRBJ2-1; perhaps TRBD1 as D (6 bases). This CDR3 has 13 residues. Germline V gene sequence: CDR1 MNHNY, CDR2 SVGAGI (reference sequence). V lost 4 bases and J 7 bases, leaving 11 bases between the germline ends. CDR3 bases: TGTGCCAGCAGTTTATACAGGGAGAATGAGCAGTTCTTC. Translation: CASSLYRENEQFF.

The chain employs TRBV28 and TRBJ1-1, with D perhaps matching TRBD1 (6 bases). Trimming shortened V by 5 bases and J by 1 base, and 11 bases separated the two germline ends. Germline V lookup: CDR1 MDHEN, CDR2 SYDVKM. This CDR3 comprises 14 residues. CDR3 sequence (DNA): TGTGCCAGCAGTCCCCCGACAGGGAACACTGAAGCTTTCTTT. As protein: CASSPPTGNTEAFF.

The chain combines TRBV5-6 with TRBJ2-5; D might be TRBD1 (6 bases). V shed 1 base and J shed 5 bases, with 12 bases lying between them. Germline-derived CDR1 and CDR2 are SGHDT and YYEEEE. This CDR3 comprises 14 residues. The DNA for the CDR3 is TGTGCCAGCAGCTTGTGGGGGACATATGAGACCCAGTACTTC. This gives the protein CASSLWGTYETQYF. The complete variable domain, with remaining parts taken from reference TRBV5-6 and TRBJ2-5, reads DAGVTQSPTHLIKTRGQQVTLRCSPKSGHDTVSWYQQALGQGPQFIFQYYEEEERQRGNFPDRFSGHQFPNYSSELNVNALLLGDSALYLCASSLWGTYETQYFGPGTRLLVL.

The gene calls are TRBV28 and TRBJ1-2; 12 bases align to TRBD1. Germline values: CDR1 MDHEN, CDR2 SYDVKM. The CDR3 totals 17 residues. The ends lost 6 bases at V and 7 bases at J; junction bases unmatched: 15. CDR3: CASRDSGTGGAGRGYTF. The CDR3 nucleotides are TGTGCCAGCAGGGATTCCGGGACAGGGGGCGCAGGTCGTGGCTACACCTTC.